This TCR beta chain was identified in a study of blood T cells in healthy people across ages. Combining a sample-barcoded 5' primer with a J-beta primer mix, a second PCR ran for about 7 to 11 cycles. Each cDNA molecule received a tag from a template-switch adaptor that had 12 random nucleotides. One entry per CDR3 protein, called by TCRdb with MiXCR from the 5' RACE reads. The data contain roughly 1,000,000 distinct CDR3 sequences, around 27% of them singletons. Study results and limitations: Relative to aged donors, long-lived donors carried more naive CD4+ cells and displayed higher diversity.

CDR3 length: 15 residues. CDR1 is MGHRA, CDR2 YSYEKL, per germline. This clonotype was seen only a few times. What it binds is not known. These data are also associated with another study on T cells of mothers and their children.

The chain is built from TRBV4-1 and TRBJ2-1, with 12 nucleotides matching TRBD2. TRBJ2-5 explains the end of the DNA better; the J call may be wrong. The source is a girl between 2 and 10 years old in good health. Source material: blood. The DNA for the CDR3 is TGCGCCAGCAGATTCACTAGCGGGGGGACTGGGGCCCAGTACTTC. It translates to CASRFTSGGTGAQYF.